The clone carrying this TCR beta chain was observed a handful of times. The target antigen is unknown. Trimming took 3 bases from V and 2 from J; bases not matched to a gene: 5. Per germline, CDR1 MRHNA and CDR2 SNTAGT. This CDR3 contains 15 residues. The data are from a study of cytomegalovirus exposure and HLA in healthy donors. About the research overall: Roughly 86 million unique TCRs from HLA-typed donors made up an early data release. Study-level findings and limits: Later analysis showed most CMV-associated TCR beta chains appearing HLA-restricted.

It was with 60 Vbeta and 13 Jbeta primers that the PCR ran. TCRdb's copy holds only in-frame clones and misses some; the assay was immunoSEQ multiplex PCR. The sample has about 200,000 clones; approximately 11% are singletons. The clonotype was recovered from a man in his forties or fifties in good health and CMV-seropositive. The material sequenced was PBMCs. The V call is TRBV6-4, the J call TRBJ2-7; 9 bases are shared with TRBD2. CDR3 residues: CASSEWRGGTYEQYV. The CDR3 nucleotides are TGTGCCAGCAGTGAGTGGCGGGGGGGAACCTACGAGCAGTACGTC.